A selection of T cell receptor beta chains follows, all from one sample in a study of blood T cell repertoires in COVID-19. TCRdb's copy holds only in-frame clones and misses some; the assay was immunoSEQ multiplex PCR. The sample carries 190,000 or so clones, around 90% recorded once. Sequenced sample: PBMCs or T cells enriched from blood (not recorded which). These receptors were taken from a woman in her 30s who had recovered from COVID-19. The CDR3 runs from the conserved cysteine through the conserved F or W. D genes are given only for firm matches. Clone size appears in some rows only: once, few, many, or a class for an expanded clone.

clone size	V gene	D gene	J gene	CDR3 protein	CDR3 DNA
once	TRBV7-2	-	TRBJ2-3	CASSFQSGQRAQYF	TGTGCCAGCAGCTTCCAGAGCGGCCAAAGGGCGCAGTATTTT
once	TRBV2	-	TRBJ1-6	CASSDGSSYNSPLHF	TGTGCCAGCAGTGACGGTAGCTCCTATAATTCACCCCTCCACTTT
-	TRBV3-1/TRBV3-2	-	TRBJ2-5	CASSAMTGQETQYF	TGTGCCAGCAGTGCCATGACAGGCCAAGAGACCCAGTACTTC
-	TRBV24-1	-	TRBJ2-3	CATSDRTDLADTQYF	TGTGCCACCAGTGATCGAACAGACCTGGCGGATACGCAGTATTTT
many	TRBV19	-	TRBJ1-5	CASSIRQVNSNQPQHF	TGTGCCAGTAGTATACGACAGGTCAATTCCAATCAGCCCCAGCATTTT
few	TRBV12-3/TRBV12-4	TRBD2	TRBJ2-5	CASCLLAGETQYF	TGTGCCAGCTGCTTACTAGCGGGAGAGACCCAGTACTTC
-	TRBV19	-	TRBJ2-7	CASSHLRGGRMEQYF	TGTGCCAGTAGTCATCTCAGGGGTGGTCGTATGGAGCAGTACTTC
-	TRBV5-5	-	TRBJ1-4	CASSKRTDYNEKLFF	TGTGCCAGCAGCAAGAGGACAGATTATAATGAAAAACTGTTTTTT
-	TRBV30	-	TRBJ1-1	CAWADLMNTEAFF	TGTGCCTGGGCCGATCTAATGAACACTGAAGCTTTCTTT
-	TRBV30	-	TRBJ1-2	CAWSVLSNYGYTF	TGTGCCTGGAGTGTCCTATCTAACTATGGCTACACCTTC
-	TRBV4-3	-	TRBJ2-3	CASRTGLGADTQYF	TGCGCCAGCAGAACCGGTCTAGGTGCAGATACGCAGTATTTT
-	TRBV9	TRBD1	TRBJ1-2	CASSPLVGQGAKGYTF	TGTGCCAGCAGCCCCCTAGTTGGACAGGGGGCAAAAGGCTACACCTTC
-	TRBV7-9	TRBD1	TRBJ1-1	CASSLQTGGKNTEAFF	TGTGCCAGCAGCCTCCAGACAGGGGGAAAGAACACTGAAGCTTTCTTT
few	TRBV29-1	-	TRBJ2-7	CSAREAQGSYEQYF	TGCAGCGCCCGTGAGGCACAGGGATCCTACGAGCAGTACTTC
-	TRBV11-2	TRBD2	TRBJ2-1	CASSLPIAGVSYNEQFF	TGTGCCAGCAGCTTACCAATAGCGGGGGTCTCCTACAATGAGCAGTTCTTC
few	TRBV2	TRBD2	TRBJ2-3	CASSEASGSYTGTDTQYF	TGTGCCAGCAGTGAGGCTAGCGGGAGCTATACCGGCACAGATACGCAGTATTTT
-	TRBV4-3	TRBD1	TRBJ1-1	CASSQVAGGTEAFF	TGCGCCAGCAGCCAAGTGGCAGGGGGAACTGAAGCTTTCTTT
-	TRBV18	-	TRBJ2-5	CASSPRPGRETQYF	TGTGCCAGCTCACCACGGCCGGGGAGGGAGACCCAGTACTTC